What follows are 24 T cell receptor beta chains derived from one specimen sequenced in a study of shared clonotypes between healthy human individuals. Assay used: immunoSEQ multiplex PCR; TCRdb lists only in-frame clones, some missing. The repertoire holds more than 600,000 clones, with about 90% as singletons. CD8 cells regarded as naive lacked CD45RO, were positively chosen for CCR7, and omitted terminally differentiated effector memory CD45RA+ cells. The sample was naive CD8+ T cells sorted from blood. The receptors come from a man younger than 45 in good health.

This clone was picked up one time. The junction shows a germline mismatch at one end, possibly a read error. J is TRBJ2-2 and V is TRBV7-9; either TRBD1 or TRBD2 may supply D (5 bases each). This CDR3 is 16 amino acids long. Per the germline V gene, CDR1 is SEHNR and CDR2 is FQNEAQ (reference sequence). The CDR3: CASNLEVGANTGELFF. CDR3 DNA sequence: TGTGCCAGCAACTTAGAAGTGGGGGCGAACACCGGGGAGCTGTTTTTT.

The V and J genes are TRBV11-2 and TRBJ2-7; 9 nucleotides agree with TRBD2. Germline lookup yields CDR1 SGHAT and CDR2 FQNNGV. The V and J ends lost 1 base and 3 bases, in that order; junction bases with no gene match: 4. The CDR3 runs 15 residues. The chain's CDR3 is CASSLVASGNYEQYF. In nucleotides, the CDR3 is TGTGCCAGCAGCTTAGTGGCTAGCGGGAACTACGAGCAGTACTTC. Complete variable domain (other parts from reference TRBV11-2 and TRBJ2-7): EAGVAQSPRYKIIEKRQSVAFWCNPISGHATLYWYQQILGQGPKLLIQFQNNGVVDDSQLPKDRFSAERLKGVDSTLKIQPAKLEDSAVYLCASSLVASGNYEQYFGPGTRLTVT.

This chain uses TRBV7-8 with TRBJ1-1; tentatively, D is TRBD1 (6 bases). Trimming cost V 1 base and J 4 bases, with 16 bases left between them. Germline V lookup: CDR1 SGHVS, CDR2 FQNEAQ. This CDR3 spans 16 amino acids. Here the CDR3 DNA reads TGTGCCAGCAGCTTAGTTCCCGGGGGCCCGATCACTGAAGCTTTCTTT. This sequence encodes CASSLVPGGPITEAFF.

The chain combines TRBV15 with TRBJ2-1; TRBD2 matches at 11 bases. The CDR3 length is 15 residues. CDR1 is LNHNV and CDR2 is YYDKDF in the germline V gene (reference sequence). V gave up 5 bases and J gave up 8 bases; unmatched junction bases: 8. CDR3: CATSVTSGRNYEQFF. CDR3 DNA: TGTGCCACCAGCGTTACTAGCGGGAGAAATTATGAGCAGTTCTTC. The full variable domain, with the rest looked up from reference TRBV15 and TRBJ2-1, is DAMVIQNPRYQVTQFGKPVTLSCSQTLNHNVMYWYQQKSSQAPKLLFHYYDKDFNNEADTPDNFQSRRPNTSFCFLDIRSPGLGDTAMYLCATSVTSGRNYEQFFGPGTRLTVL.

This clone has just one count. The CDR3 nucleotides read TGTGCCAGCAGCGAGGGACTAGCGGAGTGGGAAGGTGAGCAGTTCTTC. It encodes CASSEGLAEWEGEQFF. The chain carries TRBV9 and TRBJ2-1, with 11 bases aligning to TRBD2. The V segment lost 3 bases and the J segment 9 bases; nucleotides outside the gene matches: 11. Germline CDR1 and CDR2: SGDLS and YYNGEE. This CDR3 has 16 amino acids.

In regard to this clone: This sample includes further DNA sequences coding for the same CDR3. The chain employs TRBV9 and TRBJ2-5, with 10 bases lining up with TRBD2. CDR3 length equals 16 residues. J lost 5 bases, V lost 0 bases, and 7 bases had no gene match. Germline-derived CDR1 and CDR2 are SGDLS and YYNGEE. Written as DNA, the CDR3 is TGTGCCAGCAGCGTAGGGCTAGCGGGAGTGGAGGAGACCCAGTACTTC. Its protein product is CASSVGLAGVEETQYF. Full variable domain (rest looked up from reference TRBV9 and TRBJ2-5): DSGVTQTPKHLITATGQRVTLRCSPRSGDLSVYWYQQSLDQGLQFLIQYYNGEERAKGNILERFSAQQFPDLHSELNLSSLELGDSALYFCASSVGLAGVEETQYFGPGTRLLVL.

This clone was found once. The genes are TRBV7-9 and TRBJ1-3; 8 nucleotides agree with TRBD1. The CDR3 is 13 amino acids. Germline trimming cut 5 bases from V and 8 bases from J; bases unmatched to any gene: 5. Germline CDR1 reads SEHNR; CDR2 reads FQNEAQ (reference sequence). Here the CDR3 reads CASSHRGSYTIYF. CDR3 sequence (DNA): TGTGCCAGCAGCCACAGGGGGTCATACACCATATATTTT.

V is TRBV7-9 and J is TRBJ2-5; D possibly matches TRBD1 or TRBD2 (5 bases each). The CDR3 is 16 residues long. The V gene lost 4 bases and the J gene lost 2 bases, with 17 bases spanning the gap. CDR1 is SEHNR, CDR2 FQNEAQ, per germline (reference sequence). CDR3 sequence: CASSSFGDGIQETQYF. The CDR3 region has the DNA TGTGCCAGCAGCTCCTTTGGGGACGGAATACAAGAGACCCAGTACTTC.

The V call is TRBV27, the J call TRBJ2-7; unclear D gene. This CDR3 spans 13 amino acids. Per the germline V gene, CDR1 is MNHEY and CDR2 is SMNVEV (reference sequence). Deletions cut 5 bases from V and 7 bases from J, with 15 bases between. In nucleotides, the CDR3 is TGTGCCAGCAGTCCCATTAGGGCCGGGGAGCAGTACTTC. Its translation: CASSPIRAGEQYF.

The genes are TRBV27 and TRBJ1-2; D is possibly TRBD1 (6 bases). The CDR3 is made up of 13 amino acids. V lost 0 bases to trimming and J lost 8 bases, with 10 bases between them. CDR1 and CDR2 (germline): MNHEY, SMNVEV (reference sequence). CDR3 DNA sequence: TGTGCCAGCAGTTTATCTGGGGGGCAGGGCTACACCTTC. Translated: CASSLSGGQGYTF.

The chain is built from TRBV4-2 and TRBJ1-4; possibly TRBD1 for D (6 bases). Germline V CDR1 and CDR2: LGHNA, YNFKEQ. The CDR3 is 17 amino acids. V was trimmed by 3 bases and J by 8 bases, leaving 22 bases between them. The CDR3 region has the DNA TGTGCCAGCAGCCACCGACAACGACAGGAGGAAGAGGAAAAACTGTTTTTT. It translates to CASSHRQRQEEEEKLFF.

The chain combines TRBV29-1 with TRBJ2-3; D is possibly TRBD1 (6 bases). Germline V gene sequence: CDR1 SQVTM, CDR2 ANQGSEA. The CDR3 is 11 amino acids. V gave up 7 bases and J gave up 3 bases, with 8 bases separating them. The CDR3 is CSGTDTDTQYF. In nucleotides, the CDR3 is TGCAGCGGGACAGATACAGATACGCAGTATTTT.

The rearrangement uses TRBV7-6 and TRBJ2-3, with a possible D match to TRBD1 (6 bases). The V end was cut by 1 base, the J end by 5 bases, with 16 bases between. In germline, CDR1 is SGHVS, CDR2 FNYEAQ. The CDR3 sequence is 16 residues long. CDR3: CASSLDPQGRIDTQYF. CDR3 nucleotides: TGTGCCAGCAGCTTAGACCCGCAGGGGCGCATAGATACGCAGTATTTT.

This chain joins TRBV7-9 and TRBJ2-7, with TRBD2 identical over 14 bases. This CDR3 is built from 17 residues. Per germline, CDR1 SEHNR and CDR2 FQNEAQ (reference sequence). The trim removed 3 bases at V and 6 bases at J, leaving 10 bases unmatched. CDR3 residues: CASSFIPGLAGVFEQYF. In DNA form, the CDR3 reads TGTGCCAGCAGCTTTATACCGGGACTAGCGGGAGTGTTCGAGCAGTACTTC.

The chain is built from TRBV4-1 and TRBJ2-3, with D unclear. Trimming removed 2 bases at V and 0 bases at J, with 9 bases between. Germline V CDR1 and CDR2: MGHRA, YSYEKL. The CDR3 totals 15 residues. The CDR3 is CASSQTFDSTDTQYF. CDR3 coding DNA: TGCGCCAGCAGCCAAACTTTCGACAGCACAGATACGCAGTATTTT.

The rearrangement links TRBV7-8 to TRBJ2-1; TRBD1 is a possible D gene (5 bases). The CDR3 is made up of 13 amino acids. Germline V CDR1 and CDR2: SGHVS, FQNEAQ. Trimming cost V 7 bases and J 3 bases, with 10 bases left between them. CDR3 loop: CASTHRNYNEQFF. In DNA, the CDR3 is TGTGCCAGCACTCACAGGAACTACAATGAGCAGTTCTTC.

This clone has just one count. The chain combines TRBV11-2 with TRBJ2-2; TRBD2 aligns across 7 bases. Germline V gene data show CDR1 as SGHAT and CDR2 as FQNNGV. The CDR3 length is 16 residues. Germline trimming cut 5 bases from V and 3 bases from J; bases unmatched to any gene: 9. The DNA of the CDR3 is TGTGCCAGCAGCCCCCTGGGACTAAATGACACCGGGGAGCTGTTTTTT. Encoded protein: CASSPLGLNDTGELFF.

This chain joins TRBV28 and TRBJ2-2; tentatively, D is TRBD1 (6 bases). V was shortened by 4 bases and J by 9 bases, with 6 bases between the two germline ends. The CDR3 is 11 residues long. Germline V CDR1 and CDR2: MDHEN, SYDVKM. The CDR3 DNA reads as TGTGCCAGCAGTTGGGACAGGGAGCTGTTTTTT. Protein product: CASSWDRELFF. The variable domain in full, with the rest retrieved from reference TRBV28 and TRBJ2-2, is DVKVTQSSRYLVKRTGEKVFLECVQDMDHENMFWYRQDPGLGLRLIYFSYDVKMKEKGDIPEGYSVSREKKERFSLILESASTNQTSMYLCASSWDRELFFGEGSRLTVL.

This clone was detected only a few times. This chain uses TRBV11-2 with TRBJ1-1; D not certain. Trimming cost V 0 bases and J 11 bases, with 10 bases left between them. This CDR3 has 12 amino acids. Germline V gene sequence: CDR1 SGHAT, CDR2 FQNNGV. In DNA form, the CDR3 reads TGTGCCAGCAGCTTAGATACTGGTGATGCTTTCTTT. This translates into CASSLDTGDAFF.

The CDR3 DNA reads as TGTGCCAGCAGTCCCAGGACAGTCGTTAATGAAAAACTGTTTTTT. Its translation: CASSPRTVVNEKLFF. The V gene is TRBV28, the J gene TRBJ1-4; weak D call: TRBD1 (6 bases). The CDR3 spans 15 residues. V was pared by 5 bases and J by 4 bases, with 14 bases between. Germline lookup yields CDR1 MDHEN and CDR2 SYDVKM. Variable domain in full (rest from reference TRBV28 and TRBJ1-4): DVKVTQSSRYLVKRTGEKVFLECVQDMDHENMFWYRQDPGLGLRLIYFSYDVKMKEKGDIPEGYSVSREKKERFSLILESASTNQTSMYLCASSPRTVVNEKLFFGSGTQLSVL.

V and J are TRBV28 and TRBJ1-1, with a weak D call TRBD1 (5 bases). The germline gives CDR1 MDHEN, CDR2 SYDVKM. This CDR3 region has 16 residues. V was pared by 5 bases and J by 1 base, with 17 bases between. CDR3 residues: CASSALPGPSNTEAFF. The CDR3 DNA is TGTGCCAGCAGTGCCCTTCCGGGACCGTCGAACACTGAAGCTTTCTTT.

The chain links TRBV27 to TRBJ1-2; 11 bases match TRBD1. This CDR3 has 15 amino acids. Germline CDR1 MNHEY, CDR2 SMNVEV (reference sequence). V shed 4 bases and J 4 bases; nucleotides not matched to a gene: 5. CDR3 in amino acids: CASSSGQGALYGYTF. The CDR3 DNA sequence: TGTGCCAGCAGTTCTGGACAGGGGGCCCTCTATGGCTACACCTTC.

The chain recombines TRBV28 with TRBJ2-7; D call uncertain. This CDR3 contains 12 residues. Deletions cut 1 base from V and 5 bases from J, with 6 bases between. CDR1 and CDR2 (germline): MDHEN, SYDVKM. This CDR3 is CASSLLADEQYF. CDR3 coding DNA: TGTGCCAGCAGTTTATTGGCTGACGAGCAGTACTTC.

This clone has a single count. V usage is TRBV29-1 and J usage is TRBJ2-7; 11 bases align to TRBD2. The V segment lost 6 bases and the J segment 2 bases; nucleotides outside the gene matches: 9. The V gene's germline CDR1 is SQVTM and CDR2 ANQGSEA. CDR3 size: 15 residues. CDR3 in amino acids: CSVAPTSGGPYEQYF. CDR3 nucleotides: TGCAGCGTGGCCCCCACTAGCGGGGGCCCCTACGAGCAGTACTTC.